The sequence of this T cell receptor beta chain was determined in a study of blood T cell repertoires in COVID-19. Study in general: Acute and convalescent COVID-19 specimens originated in the United States, Italy and Spain. PBMCs, B-cell-depleted T cells, or T cells provided the cDNA or gDNA that made up the material.

Sequenced by immunoSEQ multiplex PCR; TCRdb stores in-frame clones only, minus some. The sample includes some 80,000 clones, about 85% of them seen just once. The CDR3 runs 13 residues. The ends were cut back, 1 base at V and 4 bases at J, with 7 bases in the middle. Germline loops: CDR1 SGHRS, CDR2 YFSETQ. The chain carries TRBV5-1 and TRBJ2-3; unclear D gene. The material sequenced was peripheral blood. This receptor was taken from an elderly man with active or convalescent COVID-19. CDR3 bases: TGCGCCAGCAGCTTGCAGTTATCAGATACGCAGTATTTT. Its translation is CASSLQLSDTQYF.